This T cell receptor beta chain came from a study of blood T cell repertoires in COVID-19. Study-level background: Italy, Spain and the United States were the sources of the convalescent and acute COVID-19 samples.

Looked up from germline, CDR1 is MNHEY and CDR2 is SVGAGI. V lost 4 bases and J 3 bases, leaving 13 bases between the germline ends. The CDR3 loop spans 15 amino acids. Clones were read by immunoSEQ multiplex PCR, and TCRdb kept only the in-frame ones, dropping some. The table has fewer than 150,000 clones, roughly 90% seen once. This clonotype originated in a woman aged 60 to 75 with COVID-19, enrolled during active disease. Specimen: peripheral blood. The chain carries TRBV6-5 and TRBJ1-5; D possibly corresponds to TRBD1 (6 bases). CDR3 in DNA: TGTGCCAGCAGTTCGCTTGGACAGACCAATCAGCCCCAGCATTTT. This codes for CASSSLGQTNQPQHF.